The 2 T cell receptor beta chains reported below all come from one sample, sequenced in a study of CXCR3-negative and CXCR3-positive naive CD8 T cells. Their target antigens are unknown. Study-level findings and limits: Comparison of naive cells showed more hydrophobic TRB CDR3s in CXCR3-positive than in CXCR3-negative naive cells.

Each TRB cDNA library was prepared by 5' RACE (with UMI labels). TCRdb reanalyzed the 5' RACE reads, giving one entry per CDR3 protein sequence and no DNA. The sample has around 150,000 distinct CDR3 sequences. Input material: naive CXCR3+ CD8+ T cells from blood. Subset indicated: CD45RO-CCR7+CD27+CD95- naive CD8+ T cells expressing CXCR3 (TNR3+). These receptors came from a human donor in good health. Some clones in this sample may be carry-over from other donors' samples.

The chain links TRBV20-1 to TRBJ2-7; TCRdb outputs TRBD2, but without DNA this stays unchecked. The CDR3 is 15 residues long. CDR1 is DFQATT, CDR2 SNEGSKA, per germline (reference sequence). This chain's CDR3 is CSASGSSGFSYEQYF.

The gene calls are TRBV20-1 and TRBJ2-7; with no DNA, the TCRdb D assignment of TRBD2 cannot be verified. The length of the CDR3 is 16 residues. Germline V CDR1 and CDR2: DFQATT, SNEGSKA (reference sequence). The CDR3: CSAILLAGGPLYEQYF.